What follows are 9 T cell receptor beta chains derived from one specimen sequenced in a study of T cell responses to AZD1222 COVID-19 vaccine. TCRdb's table, derived via immunoSEQ multiplex PCR, lists solely in-frame clones and lacks some. The sample has 120,000 or so clones, around 92% seen once. Here the sequenced sample was peripheral blood, taken on day 0 of AZD1222 vaccination. These receptors came from an adult in good health.

This chain uses TRBV2 with TRBJ1-1; a weak D match, TRBD1 (5 bases). The CDR3 extends over 12 amino acids. The V gene's germline CDR1 is SNHLY and CDR2 FYNNEI. Trimming took off 8 bases at V and 1 base at J, with 8 bases between the two ends. The CDR3 here is CASPGGNTEAFF. The CDR3 region has the DNA TGTGCCAGCCCCGGGGGGAACACTGAAGCTTTCTTT.

With respect to this clone: One end of the junction fails to match germline, which may point to a read error. The genes are TRBV20-1 and TRBJ1-1; TRBD1 agrees at 7 bases. Germline CDR1 reads DFQATT; CDR2 reads SNEGSKA (reference sequence). The CDR3 is 10 amino acids. CDR3: CSATLYGQAF. Here the CDR3 DNA reads TGCAGTGCCACCCTTTATGGACAGGCCTTT.

This sequence joins TRBV4-1 and TRBJ1-4; D not certain. The CDR3 totals 15 residues. V lost 4 bases and J lost 6, with 15 bases in between. Germline assignment: CDR1 MGHRA and CDR2 YSYEKL. The CDR3, as DNA: TGCGCCAGCAGCCGCTCGGGAACCGTGGATGAAAAACTGTTTTTT. It encodes CASSRSGTVDEKLFF.

The chain joins TRBV4-1 to TRBJ2-1; tentative D call: TRBD1 (6 bases). The germline V and J ends were trimmed by 2 bases and 5 bases, with 16 bases remaining between them. Germline CDR1 and CDR2: MGHRA and YSYEKL. The CDR3 consists of 16 residues. The DNA of the CDR3 is TGCGCCAGCAGCCAACCCAGGCAGGGGTTCCACAATGAGCAGTTCTTC. It translates to CASSQPRQGFHNEQFF.

This clone showed up just once. J is TRBJ2-6 and V is TRBV2, with D possibly TRBD1 on 6 matching bases. Trimming stripped 6 bases from V and 2 bases from J, with 11 bases between. From germline, CDR1 is SNHLY and CDR2 FYNNEI. The CDR3 covers 15 residues. The DNA for the CDR3 is TGTGCCAGCAGCGACGGGACAACTGGGGCCAACGTCCTGACTTTC. Translated, it gives CASSDGTTGANVLTF.

The chain joins TRBV6-5 to TRBJ1-3, with D possibly TRBD1 on 5 matching bases. The CDR3 is 16 amino acids. V dropped 4 bases and J dropped 4 bases, with 17 bases sitting between them. Looked up from germline, CDR1 is MNHEY and CDR2 is SVGAGI. CDR3 DNA: TGTGCCAGCAGTTCACTCGTCGGGGGTCCGGGAAACACCATATATTTT. Encoded protein: CASSSLVGGPGNTIYF.

This chain joins TRBV7-2 and TRBJ2-2; no clear D. This CDR3 has 14 amino acids. V was cut by 1 base and J by 6 bases, with 9 bases left in between. CDR1 is SGHTA, CDR2 FQGNSA, per germline. CDR3: CASSLESRSGELFF. As DNA, the CDR3 is TGTGCCAGCAGCTTAGAATCGCGCTCCGGGGAGCTGTTTTTT.

The gene calls are TRBV5-1 and TRBJ2-5; a possible D gene is TRBD1 (5 bases). The CDR3 consists of 14 residues. The V gene lost 0 bases and the J gene lost 5 bases, with 11 bases spanning the gap. The germline CDR1 and CDR2 sequences are SGHRS and YFSETQ. The CDR3 nucleotides are TGCGCCAGCAGCTTGGCCTTAGGGGTGGAGACCCAGTACTTC. Amino acids: CASSLALGVETQYF.

The chain recombines TRBV6-5 with TRBJ2-1; D is uncertain. Trimming took off 0 bases at V and 4 bases at J, with 7 bases between the two ends. This CDR3 comprises 14 residues. Per germline, CDR1 MNHEY and CDR2 SVGAGI. The CDR3 sequence: CASSYSRIYNEQFF. The CDR3 coding sequence is TGTGCCAGCAGTTACTCCCGAATTTACAATGAGCAGTTCTTC.